The 13 T cell receptor beta chains reported below all come from one sample, sequenced in a study of T-cell reconstitution after alpha-beta-depleted transplantation in children. The library targeted TCRbeta and was prepared with unique molecular identifiers. Each CDR3 protein gets one entry after TCRdb re-called the PCR reads with MiXCR. The sample holds hundreds of thousands of distinct CDR3 sequences, around 10% seen once. This specimen was PBMCs, taken before TCRalphabeta/CD19-depleted stem cell transplant. These receptors came from a boy less than two years old with acute myeloid leukemia, due to receive a stem cell transplant.

This clonotype appeared many times. The chain carries TRBV7-2 and TRBJ1-4; D gene unclear. Germline CDR1 SGHTA, CDR2 FQGNSA. Between the trimmed V and J ends, which lost 1 base and 14 bases, there was a span of 14 bases. This CDR3 spans 13 amino acids. The CDR3 spells CASSLGFAGMLFF. The CDR3 DNA reads as TGTGCCAGCAGCTTAGGTTTCGCGGGTATGCTGTTTTTT.

The sample holds many counts of this clonotype. The V gene is TRBV13, the J gene TRBJ2-5, with a possible D match to TRBD2 (6 bases). Germline loops: CDR1 PRHDT, CDR2 FYEKMQ (reference sequence). This CDR3 is built from 15 residues. The V and J ends lost 5 bases and 5 bases respectively, with 18 bases between them. This chain's CDR3 is CASSPRPLSGETQYF. The CDR3 nucleotides read TGTGCCAGCAGCCCCCGCCCCCTAAGCGGGGAGACCCAGTACTTC. Based on the CDR3 plus reference TRBV13 and TRBJ2-5, the full variable domain is AAGVIQSPRHLIKEKRETATLKCYPIPRHDTVYWYQQGPGQDPQFLISFYEKMQSDKGSIPDRFSAQQFSDYHSELNMSSLELGDSALYFCASSPRPLSGETQYFGPGTRLLVL.

V is TRBV4-3 and J is TRBJ2-5, with 9 bases fitting TRBD2. The CDR3 loop spans 18 amino acids. Looked up from germline, CDR1 is LGHNA and CDR2 is YSLEER. The V and J ends lost 0 bases and 5 bases, in that order; junction bases with no gene match: 13. The DNA of the CDR3 is TGCGCCAGCAGCCAAGATCGGAGGGTAGCGGGAGTTCTGGAGACCCAGTACTTC. This codes for CASSQDRRVAGVLETQYF.

This clonotype was seen at least ten times. This chain joins TRBV29-1 and TRBJ2-5; TRBD2 agrees at 11 bases. The V and J ends lost 1 base and 6 bases, in that order; junction bases with no gene match: 7. The CDR3 is made up of 15 amino acids. CDR1 and CDR2 (germline): SQVTM, ANQGSEA. The CDR3: CSVEVPTSGEQTQYF. The CDR3 coding sequence is TGCAGCGTTGAAGTCCCGACTAGCGGGGAACAGACCCAGTACTTC.

The rearrangement uses TRBV5-5 and TRBJ2-2, with 8 bases fitting TRBD1. Germline CDR1 is SGHKS and CDR2 is YYEKEE (reference sequence). The V gene end was trimmed by 4 bases and the J gene end by 4 bases; junction bases not matched to a gene: 6. There are 15 residues in the CDR3. This chain's CDR3 is CASSIRTGITGELFF. CDR3 bases: TGTGCCAGCAGCATCCGGACAGGGATCACCGGGGAGCTGTTTTTT.

In this sample, this clonotype turned up a few times. The gene calls are TRBV2 and TRBJ1-5; D not resolved. Per the germline V gene, CDR1 is SNHLY and CDR2 is FYNNEI. V was pared by 6 bases and J by 0 bases, with 15 bases between. The CDR3 is 16 residues long. CDR3 region: CASRAPVSYSNQPQHF. The CDR3 DNA reads as TGTGCCAGCAGGGCCCCTGTATCCTATAGCAATCAGCCCCAGCATTTT. The variable domain in full, completed from reference TRBV2 and TRBJ1-5, reads EPEVTQTPSHQVTQMGQEVILRCVPISNHLYFYWYRQILGQKVEFLVSFYNNEISEKSEIFDDQFSVERPDGSNFTLKIRSTKLEDSAMYFCASRAPVSYSNQPQHFGDGTRLSIL.

This clonotype was picked up a small number of times. The gene calls are TRBV19 and TRBJ2-5, with D hard to call. There are 15 residues in the CDR3. Germline CDR1 LNHDA, CDR2 SQIVND (reference sequence). The ends were cut back, 5 bases at V and 3 bases at J, with 16 bases in the middle. DNA of the CDR3: TGTGCCAGTAGTGGGGTAGCTTCCGGCAAAGAGACCCAGTACTTC. It codes for CASSGVASGKETQYF. The full variable domain, completed using reference TRBV19 and TRBJ2-5, is DGGITQSPKYLFRKEGQNVTLSCEQNLNHDAMYWYRQDPGQGLRLIYYSQIVNDFQKGDIAEGYSVSREKKESFPLTVTSAQKNPTAFYLCASSGVASGKETQYFGPGTRLLVL.

V and J are TRBV29-1 and TRBJ2-5; D is uncertain. The germline V gene has CDR1 SQVTM and CDR2 ANQGSEA. The V gene lost 0 bases and the J gene lost 0 bases, with 5 bases spanning the gap. This CDR3 region has 13 residues. DNA of the CDR3: TGCAGCGTTGAAGAGGAAAACCAAGAGACCCAGTACTTC. Protein sequence: CSVEEENQETQYF.

In its sample, this clonotype was seen many times. The J gene is TRBJ2-4, the V gene TRBV7-9; D is possibly TRBD1 (6 bases). V was clipped by 5 bases and J by 5 bases, with 13 bases between them. The CDR3 has 14 amino acids. Germline-derived CDR1 and CDR2 are SEHNR and FQNEAQ (reference sequence). CDR3 nucleotides: TGTGCCAGCAGCCCGGGACACTCCGAAAACATTCAGTACTTC. Protein: CASSPGHSENIQYF.

Ten or more counts support this clonotype. The CDR3 nucleotides are TGTGCCAGCAGTTTAAGATACAGGGGGAGAAAGAGGAATGAGCAGTTCTTC. Its translation: CASSLRYRGRKRNEQFF. V usage is TRBV28 and J usage is TRBJ2-1, with 8 bases identical to TRBD1. Losses at the gene ends were 2 bases for V and 7 bases for J; bases not matched to a gene: 13. CDR3 length: 17 residues. Germline CDR1 reads MDHEN; CDR2 reads SYDVKM.

This clonotype occurred a few times. The chain joins TRBV27 to TRBJ2-5, with 12 positions matching TRBD1. The length of the CDR3 is 16 residues. The germline gives CDR1 MNHEY, CDR2 SMNVEV (reference sequence). With V trimmed by 5 bases and J by 1 base, 5 bases remained unmatched. The CDR3 bases are TGTGCCAGCAGTCCTGGGACAGGGGGCTTCCAAGAGACCCAGTACTTC. Its translation: CASSPGTGGFQETQYF.

Regarding this clonotype: Just one base apart from a much larger clone, this may be a read error. V gene TRBV28 combines with J gene TRBJ2-2, with D perhaps TRBD1 (6 bases). CDR1 and CDR2 from the germline V gene are MDHEN and SYDVKM. With 2 bases removed from V and 4 bases from J, the gap between germline ends came to 20 bases. The CDR3 sequence is 18 residues long. The DNA for the CDR3 is TGTGCCAGCAGTTTACTAATCCCAGGGGCTAAGAGCACCGGGGAGCTGTTTTTT. Translating gives CASSLLIPGAKSTGELFF.

This clonotype has a count of ten or more. The V gene is TRBV28, the J gene TRBJ2-3; perhaps TRBD1 as D (5 bases). With 2 bases removed from V and 5 bases from J, the gap between germline ends came to 14 bases. The CDR3 loop spans 15 amino acids. Germline V CDR1 and CDR2: MDHEN, SYDVKM. The CDR3 DNA reads as TGTGCCAGCAGTTTAGCCCCTCAGGGATTAGATACGCAGTATTTT. Its protein is CASSLAPQGLDTQYF.